The 19 T cell receptor beta chains presented below share a single source sample, sequenced in a study of blood T cells in healthy people across ages. It was with a sample-barcoded 5' primer and a J-beta primer mix that a second PCR of roughly 6 to 11 cycles was run. TCRdb called the 5' RACE reads again in MiXCR, with one record for every CDR3 protein. The sample consists of 890,000 or so distinct CDR3 sequences, less than 80% of them appearing once. Sequencing input: blood. These receptors were taken from a man younger than 45 in good health.

Only a few counts were recorded for this clonotype. The gene calls are TRBV29-1 and TRBJ2-1; 10 positions agree with TRBD2. With V trimmed by 4 bases and J by 2 bases, 2 bases remained unmatched. This CDR3 spans 14 amino acids. Germline lookup yields CDR1 SQVTM and CDR2 ANQGSEA. This CDR3 is CSVATSGTYNEQFF. For the CDR3, the DNA is TGCAGCGTTGCTACTAGCGGGACCTACAATGAGCAGTTCTTC.

The chain uses TRBV5-6 and TRBJ2-2; 8 bases match TRBD1. Germline CDR1 and CDR2: SGHDT and YYEEEE. Germline trimming cut 3 bases from V and 3 bases from J; bases unmatched to any gene: 10. The CDR3 has 17 amino acids. The CDR3 DNA reads TGTGCCAGCAGCTATCCTCTGACAGGGGCAGACACCGGGGAGCTGTTTTTT. As protein: CASSYPLTGADTGELFF. The full variable domain, with the rest looked up from reference TRBV5-6 and TRBJ2-2, is DAGVTQSPTHLIKTRGQQVTLRCSPKSGHDTVSWYQQALGQGPQFIFQYYEEEERQRGNFPDRFSGHQFPNYSSELNVNALLLGDSALYLCASSYPLTGADTGELFFGEGSRLTVL.

The chain is built from TRBV29-1 and TRBJ2-7; TRBD1 aligns across 10 bases. Matching the DNA end better, TRBJ2-5 makes the J call doubtful. Germline CDR1 and CDR2: SQVTM and ANQGSEA. The CDR3 covers 14 residues. CDR3 coding DNA: TGCAGCGGATCCGGGACAGGGGTCCAAGAGACCCAGTACTTC. This sequence encodes CSGSGTGVQETQYF.

This clonotype was counted a few times. V usage is TRBV7-9 and J usage is TRBJ2-7; D is perhaps TRBD2 (5 bases). This CDR3 has 15 residues. Trimming shortened V by 8 bases and J by 2 bases, and 19 bases separated the two germline ends. Looked up from germline, CDR1 is SEHNR and CDR2 is FQNEAQ (reference sequence). CDR3 in amino acids: CASSGSGRDPYEQYF. In DNA form, the CDR3 reads TGTGCCAGCTCGGGGAGTGGGCGAGATCCCTACGAGCAGTACTTC.

This clonotype was observed a few times. V usage is TRBV6-5 and J usage is TRBJ2-2; possibly TRBD1 for D (6 bases). Per the germline V gene, CDR1 is MNHEY and CDR2 is SVGAGI. The CDR3 is 15 residues long. The V and J ends lost 6 bases and 2 bases respectively, with 13 bases between them. The CDR3, as DNA: TGTGCCAGCAGCCTGGACAGACCTAACACCGGGGAGCTGTTTTTT. It translates to CASSLDRPNTGELFF.

The chain employs TRBV12-3 or TRBV12-4 and TRBJ2-5; maybe TRBD1 (6 bases). The V gene lost 3 bases and the J gene lost 5 bases, with 19 bases spanning the gap. CDR3 length: 16 residues. The CDR3 sequence is CASSFPAGPRGETQYF. CDR3 DNA: TGTGCCAGCAGTTTTCCCGCCGGGCCCAGGGGTGAGACCCAGTACTTC.

This clonotype was seen ten or more times. The chain has TRBV7-2 and TRBJ2-3; 9 nucleotides line up with TRBD1. The V gene end was trimmed by 3 bases and the J gene end by 5 bases; junction bases not matched to a gene: 3. The CDR3 covers 14 residues. Germline lookup yields CDR1 SGHTA and CDR2 FQGNSA. The CDR3 reads CASSLRQGGDTQYF. The CDR3 DNA reads TGTGCCAGCAGCTTGCGACAGGGGGGAGATACGCAGTATTTT.

This clonotype was recorded a few times. V is TRBV2 and J is TRBJ2-5; 7 bases line up with TRBD2. The CDR3 is 14 residues long. V lost 7 bases to trimming and J lost 1 base; unmatched junction nucleotides: 6. CDR1 and CDR2 (germline): SNHLY, FYNNEI. CDR3 residues: CASKSSGGQETQYF. CDR3 DNA: TGTGCCAGCAAATCTAGCGGCGGCCAAGAGACCCAGTACTTC.

V and J are TRBV7-2 and TRBJ2-3; D gene unclear. The CDR3 loop spans 11 amino acids. Looked up from germline, CDR1 is SGHTA and CDR2 is FQGNSA. The germline V and J ends were trimmed by 1 base and 14 bases, with 10 bases remaining between them. The CDR3 sequence: CASSLGNSGYF. The CDR3 coding sequence is TGTGCCAGCAGCTTAGGGAATTCCGGGTATTTT.

This clonotype appeared a single time. The chain combines TRBV4-3 with TRBJ2-1, with a possible D match to TRBD1 (6 bases). V lost 2 bases and J 9 bases, leaving 20 bases between the germline ends. Germline V lookup: CDR1 LGHNA, CDR2 YSLEER. The length of the CDR3 is 16 residues. CDR3 in DNA: TGCGCCAGCAGCCAATCAGCAGGGGATACACGTAGTGAGCAGTTCTTC. Protein: CASSQSAGDTRSEQFF.

The V and J genes are TRBV25-1 and TRBJ2-5; 9 positions agree with TRBD1. Germline V gene lookup returns CDR1 MGHDK and CDR2 SYGVNS. This CDR3 comprises 16 residues. V gave up 6 bases and J gave up 3 bases; unmatched junction bases: 11. CDR3 sequence: CASSAWTGALKETQYF. The CDR3, as DNA: TGTGCCAGCAGCGCTTGGACAGGGGCTCTTAAAGAGACCCAGTACTTC.

The chain carries TRBV5-1 and TRBJ2-7, with 9 bases fitting TRBD1. The assigned J gene may be wrong: the sequence end matches TRBJ2-5 better. This CDR3 is built from 15 residues. Germline values: CDR1 SGHRS, CDR2 YFSETQ. Written as DNA, the CDR3 is TGCGCCAGCAGCCTTACACGGACAGGGGTGGAGACCCAGTACTTC. Encoded protein: CASSLTRTGVETQYF.

This chain links TRBV20-1 with TRBJ2-1; D uncertain. The CDR3 consists of 15 residues. Deletions cut 0 bases from V and 2 bases from J, with 11 bases between. Germline V gives CDR1 DFQATT, CDR2 SNEGSKA (reference sequence). CDR3 sequence (DNA): TGCAGTGCTAGAGATGACTGGGAAGCCTACAATGAGCAGTTCTTC. Protein: CSARDDWEAYNEQFF.

This clonotype was detected only once. V usage is TRBV7-2 and J usage is TRBJ2-7; 8 nucleotides match TRBD2. The CDR3 extends over 15 amino acids. Unmatched junction bases numbered 3, after V lost 1 base and J lost 1 base. The germline CDR1 and CDR2 sequences are SGHTA and FQGNSA. The CDR3 here is CASSLVLAESYEQYF. The CDR3 DNA follows: TGTGCCAGCAGCTTAGTACTAGCGGAGTCCTACGAGCAGTACTTC.

The chain couples TRBV3-1 to TRBJ2-6, with TRBD1 matching 10 bases. The CDR3 length is 17 residues. The germline CDR1 and CDR2 sequences are LGHDT and YNNKEL (reference sequence). V lost 10 bases, J lost 1 base, and 10 bases stayed unmatched. CDR3: CATVGGQGYSGANVLTF. In nucleotides, the CDR3 is TGTGCCACCGTGGGGGGACAGGGGTATTCTGGGGCCAACGTCCTGACTTTC.

The V call is TRBV7-2, the J call TRBJ2-7; D is unclear. This CDR3 spans 14 amino acids. V was pared by 2 bases and J by 4 bases, with 12 bases between. Germline V CDR1 and CDR2: SGHTA, FQGNSA. CDR3 DNA sequence: TGTGCCAGCAGCTTACCCGGGCCTATTTACGAGCAGTACTTC. Its translation: CASSLPGPIYEQYF.

The genes are TRBV7-2 and TRBJ2-1; TRBD2 matches 7 bases. CDR1 is SGHTA, CDR2 FQGNSA, per germline. This CDR3 is built from 15 residues. V lost 5 bases and J lost 6; bases outside the gene matches: 10. For the CDR3, the DNA is TGTGCCAGCAGCACACGGGAGGACACCAGCAATGAGCAGTTCTTC. Translation: CASSTREDTSNEQFF.

This sequence joins TRBV12-3 or TRBV12-4 and TRBJ2-1; 10 positions agree with TRBD2. The CDR3 runs 15 residues. V shed 5 bases and J 10 bases; nucleotides not matched to a gene: 11. The CDR3 loop reads CASSTFSGGPEEQFF. Here the CDR3 DNA reads TGTGCCAGCAGTACTTTTAGCGGGGGGCCGGAAGAGCAGTTCTTC.

The chain is built from TRBV4-2 and TRBJ2-7; no firm D call. Trimming left V 0 bases short and J 3 bases short, with 9 bases between. In germline, CDR1 is LGHNA, CDR2 YNFKEQ. CDR3 length equals 14 residues. CDR3 coding DNA: TGTGCCAGCAGCCAAGAACAGTCATACTACGAGCAGTACTTC. It specifies CASSQEQSYYEQYF.